The rows below give T cell receptor beta chains drawn from one sample of a study of T cells in narcolepsy. Assay: immunoSEQ multiplex PCR; the TCRdb copy retains only in-frame clones and omits some. Here the sample spans about 15,000 clones, around 86% being singletons. The sample comprised memory (CD45RA-) CD4+ T cells from blood. Receptors originate from a human donor in good health. The CDR3 runs from the conserved cysteine through the conserved F or W. The D gene is left open where the match is weak. Not all rows give a size; the values are once, few, many and, for expanded clones, a class.

TGTGCCAGCACCCCCGGGACTCTGGGGGCTAAGGGTGAGCAGTACTTC,CASTPGTLGAKGEQYF,-,TRBJ2-7,TRBV27,-
TGTGCCAGCAGCGCCCCTCTGGGGGTTGAGCAGTTCTTC,CASSAPLGVEQFF,-,TRBJ2-1,TRBV9,-
TGTGCCAGCAGTGATCGGCTAGCGGGCTCCTACGAGCAGTACTTC,CASSDRLAGSYEQYF,TRBD2,TRBJ2-7,TRBV2,-
TGTGCCAGCAGCGAAGGGTGGGACGAGGACTATGGCTACACCTTC,CASSEGWDEDYGYTF,-,TRBJ1-2,TRBV16,-
TGTGCCAGCAGCCCGAGGGGCGGGAGCCCCGATACGCAGTATTTT,CASSPRGGSPDTQYF,TRBD2,TRBJ2-3,TRBV7-6,-
TGCGCCAGCAGCGGACTACGGTTTGGGGACAGGGCCCAGTATAGCAATCAGCCCCAGCATTTT,CASSGLRFGDRAQYSNQPQHF,TRBD1,TRBJ1-5,TRBV5-1,-
TGTGCCAGCAGTTTATCAGGGGTGGGCTACACCTTC,CASSLSGVGYTF,-,TRBJ1-2,TRBV27,-
TGTGCCATCAGTAGACAGGGCACTGAAGCTTTCTTT,CAISRQGTEAFF,TRBD1,TRBJ1-1,TRBV10-3,-
TGCGCCAGCAGCCCTAGCGGGGTGGCACAAGAGACCCAGTACTTC,CASSPSGVAQETQYF,TRBD2,TRBJ2-5,TRBV10-1,-
TGTGCCACTGGCCGGGCGGCAAACTATGGCTACACCTTC,CATGRAANYGYTF,-,TRBJ1-2,TRBV19,-
TGTGCCAGTAGGTGGCAGGGTGGCGAAAAACTGTTTTTT,CASRWQGGEKLFF,-,TRBJ1-4,TRBV19,-
TGTGCCAGTAGAGGACTAGCGGGAGGAGGTGAGCAGTTCTTC,CASRGLAGGGEQFF,TRBD2,TRBJ2-1,TRBV19,-
TGCGCCAGTACCTGGGGGGACAGGGACACGAATACGCAGTATTTT,CASTWGDRDTNTQYF,TRBD1,TRBJ2-3,TRBV5-1,once
TGTGCCAGCGGACTAGCGGGCCTAAACAATGAGCAGTTCTTC,CASGLAGLNNEQFF,TRBD2,TRBJ2-1,TRBV7-2,-
TGCGCCAGCAGCTGGGCGGGGAGAAGTGAAGCTTTCTTT,CASSWAGRSEAFF,-,TRBJ1-1,TRBV5-1,-
TGTGCCAGTAGCCCCCTCAGGAGGGAGCAGCGGAATGAGCAGTTCTTC,CASSPLRREQRNEQFF,-,TRBJ2-1,TRBV19,-
TGTGCCTGGACCAGCCAAGAGACCCAGTACTTC,CAWTSQETQYF,-,TRBJ2-5,TRBV30,-
TGTGCCAGCAGCGGCGGGACAGGAGGGTCCACACTCTACGAGCAGTACTTC,CASSGGTGGSTLYEQYF,TRBD1,TRBJ2-7,TRBV5-6,-
TGTGCCAGCAGCGAAGGGGGCATGAACACTGAAGCTTTCTTT,CASSEGGMNTEAFF,TRBD1,TRBJ1-1,TRBV7-8,-
TGTGCCGCAGAGGGGACAGCCTACAATGAGCAGTTCTTC,CAAEGTAYNEQFF,TRBD1,TRBJ2-1,TRBV28,-
TGCGCCAGCAGCTTGGAGGATCCACCTTCCTACGAGCAGTACTTC,CASSLEDPPSYEQYF,-,TRBJ2-7,TRBV5-1,-
TGTGCCAGCAGCCATAGGGACAGGCCCCACACTGAAGCTTTCTTT,CASSHRDRPHTEAFF,TRBD1,TRBJ1-1,TRBV5-4,-
TGTGCCAGCAGCTTGGCGGGGAAGCTTGAGACCCAGTACTTC,CASSLAGKLETQYF,-,TRBJ2-5,TRBV5-4,-
TGTGCCTCCGGACAGGGGGACTATGGCTACACCTTC,CASGQGDYGYTF,TRBD1,TRBJ1-2,TRBV2,-
TGTGCCAGCAGCAGGGACCCGACGGGGACCGGGGAGCTGTTTTTT,CASSRDPTGTGELFF,-,TRBJ2-2,TRBV5-6,-
TGCGCCAGCAGCCCCCGGGCAGTGAACACTGAAGCTTTCTTT,CASSPRAVNTEAFF,-,TRBJ1-1,TRBV5-1,-
TGTGCCTGGAGTGTTGGGGGAGTGGGCACCGGGGAGCTGTTTTTT,CAWSVGGVGTGELFF,-,TRBJ2-2,TRBV30,-
TGTGCCAGCACTATCCACCGGGGTAAAAACACTGAAGCTTTCTTT,CASTIHRGKNTEAFF,-,TRBJ1-1,TRBV6-5,-
TGTGCCACCGGAGGAATCAATTCTGAAGCTTTCTTT,CATGGINSEAFF,-,TRBJ1-1,TRBV2,few
TGTGCTAGTGGTTTGGTAAGGGGACAGGGCTACAATGAGCAGTTCTTC,CASGLVRGQGYNEQFF,TRBD1,TRBJ2-1,TRBV12-5,few
TGTGCAAGTCGCTCCGGCGCCAGCGGCTACACCTTC,CASRSGASGYTF,-,TRBJ1-2,TRBV12-2,once
TGTGCCAGCAGCCAAGATCGTCCCAGGGGGGTGGCCAAAAACATTCAGTACTTC,CASSQDRPRGVAKNIQYF,-,TRBJ2-4,TRBV4-2,-
TGTGCCAGCACCTGGACGGGGGGCTCCCCAGATACGCAGTATTTT,CASTWTGGSPDTQYF,-,TRBJ2-3,TRBV6-5,few
TGTGCCAGCAGTGAAGCTATCGTGCTCGGTAATGGCTACACCTTC,CASSEAIVLGNGYTF,-,TRBJ1-2,TRBV2,-
TGTGCCAGCAGCGACAGGGGCGGCTATGGCTACACCTTC,CASSDRGGYGYTF,TRBD1,TRBJ1-2,TRBV11-2,-
TGCGCCACCCCTAATGAAAAACTGTTTTTT,CATPNEKLFF,-,TRBJ1-4,TRBV10-1,-
TGTGCCAGTAGTAAAGAGACAGGGGGTATCGGGGAGCTGTTTTTT,CASSKETGGIGELFF,TRBD1,TRBJ2-2,TRBV19,-
TGTGCCAGCGGTATGGGCAATCAGCCCCAGCATTTT,CASGMGNQPQHF,-,TRBJ1-5,TRBV6-5,once
TGTGCCTGGAGTGTTAAGGGGGTTGAAGCTTTCTTT,CAWSVKGVEAFF,-,TRBJ1-1,TRBV30,-
TGTGCCAGCAGCGCCCGACAGGGGTACTATGGCTACACCTTC,CASSARQGYYGYTF,TRBD1,TRBJ1-2,TRBV6-1,-
TGTGCCAGCAGCTTCGGGGGAAACACTGAAGCTTTCTTT,CASSFGGNTEAFF,-,TRBJ1-1,TRBV5-4,-
TGCGCCAGCAGCCAAGTAGGTTCCACCCGGGACAGTCTCTACGAGCAGTACTTC,CASSQVGSTRDSLYEQYF,TRBD1,TRBJ2-7,TRBV4-1,-
TGTGCCAGCAGCTTGGGGCGGTCGGGGGGCAACTATGGCTACACCTTC,CASSLGRSGGNYGYTF,-,TRBJ1-2,TRBV5-6,-
TGTGCCAGCAGCGCCTGGACTGGGAAAGAGACCCAGTACTTC,CASSAWTGKETQYF,-,TRBJ2-5,TRBV9,-
TGTGCCAGCAGCTTTAACCCGTCAGGTTACTACGAGCAGTACTTC,CASSFNPSGYYEQYF,-,TRBJ2-7,TRBV7-2,-
TGTGCCAGCAGCAAAGGGGACAACTCTGGAAACACCATATATTTT,CASSKGDNSGNTIYF,-,TRBJ1-3,TRBV21-1,-
TGTGCCAGCAGCCCCCGGGCTAGCTCCGGGGATCAGCCCCAGCATTTT,CASSPRASSGDQPQHF,-,TRBJ1-5,TRBV7-2,-
TGTGCCAGCTCCCGCGATGAGGGCACTGAAGCTTTCTTT,CASSRDEGTEAFF,-,TRBJ1-1,TRBV18,-
TGTGCCAGTAGTGACAAGTCCGGCTCCTATAATTCACCCCTCCACTTT,CASSDKSGSYNSPLHF,-,TRBJ1-6,TRBV19,-